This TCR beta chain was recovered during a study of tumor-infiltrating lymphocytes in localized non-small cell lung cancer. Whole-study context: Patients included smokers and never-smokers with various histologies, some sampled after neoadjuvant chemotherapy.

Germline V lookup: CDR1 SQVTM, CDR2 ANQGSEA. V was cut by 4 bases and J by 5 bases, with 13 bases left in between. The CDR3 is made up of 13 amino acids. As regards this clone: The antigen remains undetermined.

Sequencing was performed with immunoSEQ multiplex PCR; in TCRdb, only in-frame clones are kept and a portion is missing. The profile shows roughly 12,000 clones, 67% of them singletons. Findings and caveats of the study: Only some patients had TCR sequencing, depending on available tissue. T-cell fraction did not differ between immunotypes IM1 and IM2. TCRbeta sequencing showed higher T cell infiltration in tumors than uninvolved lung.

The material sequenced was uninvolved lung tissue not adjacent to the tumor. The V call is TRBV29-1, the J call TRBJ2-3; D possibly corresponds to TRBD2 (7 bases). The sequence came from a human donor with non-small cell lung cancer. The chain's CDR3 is CSVVRGGEDTQYF. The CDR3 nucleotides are TGCAGCGTTGTGAGGGGGGGGGAAGATACGCAGTATTTT.